This entry is about one T cell receptor beta chain. This clonotype appeared a few times. Its antigen is unknown. It has no much larger one-base neighbor in the sample; base qualities were not kept. This record comes from a study of neurological immune-mediated disorders (dated by TCRdb to between 2018 and 2021). Study-level background: Among the roughly 35 multiple sclerosis patients, around 30 had relapsing-remitting MS and 3 had secondary progressive MS. The cohort included some 68 subjects: about 14 with HAM/TSP, approximately 34 with multiple sclerosis, and approximately 20 healthy controls. Peripheral blood TCR-beta repertoires from patients with HTLV-I-associated myelopathy (HAM/TSP), patients with multiple sclerosis, and healthy controls were compared in the study using UMI-based sequencing. Alongside PBMC samples, the set of more than 85 TCR-beta libraries contained longitudinal samples, technical triplicates, and paired CD4+ and CD8+ T-cell subsets that had been sorted.

Trimming costs V 2 bases and J 5 bases, and their ends lie 14 bases apart. Per the germline V gene (reference sequence), DFQATT is the CDR1 and SNEGSKA is the CDR2. CDR3 length: 14 amino acids, cysteine to phenylalanine. The CDR3 DNA has 42 bases and is translated from base 1. Here is what the overall study found, with its caveats: TCR clonal expansion was highest in HAM/TSP patients and lowest in MS patients, with MS patients falling below even healthy controls. Phylogenetic analysis grouped repertoires from 18 of 34 MS patients into a cluster of related CDR3 sequences, suggesting a possible repertoire-level signature. No identical CDR3 amino acid sequences were shared among expanded clones across subjects, suggesting private TCR-beta repertoires in all groups. No association of the MS cluster with clinical or MRI features was observed, and the need for larger cohorts was stated by the authors.

To synthesize cDNA, template-switch 5'RACE was performed with a primer carrying a 10-nucleotide random unique molecular identifier so that each TCR transcript was tagged. Every sequencing run yielded over 200 million TCR-beta sequences covering 15-18 subjects. The RNeasy kit was used for extraction of total RNA. Using the KAPA Real-time Library Amplification kit, TCR-beta VDJ regions were amplified with primers for the TCR constant region and the 5'RACE anchor. A first PCR added sample indexes and Illumina adaptors, after which a second PCR increased the library yield. The roughly 650 bp TCR product was size-selected on a 2% E-gel SizeSelection system after Ampure bead purification. Before pooling, library quality was checked on a Bioanalyzer, concentration was measured with Qubit, and libraries were quantified with the Kapa Library Quantification kit. Paired-end 2 x 150 bp sequencing of the libraries was performed on an Illumina HiSeq 2500. To increase sequence diversity, roughly 25-31% phiX was spiked into each library pool. As for the original processing: The UMI-based MiGEC pipeline processed quality-filtered reads and removed over 80% of raw TCR sequences during error correction. IMGT germline references were used for aligning VDJ genes, and each clonotype was defined as a unique CDR3 amino acid sequence together with its V-J genes. Clonal expansion, Shannon diversity and CDR3 relatedness were evaluated with VDJtools (CalcPairwiseDistances, ClusterSamples), while phylogenetic trees were built in CLCbio workbench. A clone was classed as expanded if it had 8 or more unique UMIs, a cutoff based on coefficient-of-variation modelling across technical triplicates. The public reads were reprocessed in TCRdb via fastp at Q25 and MiXCR, keeping in-frame beta chains. Every entry covers one CDR3 protein and lists the most common genes and DNA from its rows. These V and J calls rely on TCRdb rather than the paper's analysis. This sample lists about 70,000 distinct CDR3 sequences; roughly 3% were detected once. More than 4.5% of the sample comes from the top ten.

For unsorted PBMC libraries, 2 million PBMCs were used after storage in RNAlater at -80 degrees C until RNA extraction. The multiple sclerosis patients were enrolled in a US clinical protocol that used magnetic resonance imaging to evaluate disease progression. PBMCs were separated from peripheral blood using Ficoll-Hypaque density gradient centrifugation and then cryopreserved in liquid nitrogen. The clonotype comes from a woman aged 50 to 60 with multiple sclerosis. The chain is assembled from TRBV20-1 and TRBJ2-3, with the D gene not confidently named. Sequencing was done on a sample of PBMCs. Read as DNA, the sequence is TGCAGTGCTAGAAGGGCCGAGCGACGAGATACGCAGTATTTT. Translated, this gives CSARRAERRDTQYF.